The 7 T cell receptor beta chains given below trace back to one sample, sequenced in a study of control samples from healthy donors and cancer patients. Sequencing used immunoSEQ multiplex PCR; TCRdb keeps in-frame clones, though not all of them. The sample holds about 92,000 clones; roughly four fifths are singletons and the top ten take around 10%. Sequenced: blood. All receptors come from a woman aged 60-75 years in good health.

The chain is built from TRBV5-4 and TRBJ2-5; 9 bases map to TRBD2. The CDR3 has 15 amino acids. From germline, CDR1 is SGHNT and CDR2 YYREEE (reference sequence). J was trimmed by 4 bases and V by 4 bases; bases with no gene match: 8. This CDR3 reads CASSPGTSIGETQYF. CDR3 bases: TGTGCCAGCAGCCCCGGGACTAGCATCGGAGAGACCCAGTACTTC.

The chain links TRBV12-3 or TRBV12-4 to TRBJ1-5; D is possibly TRBD1 (6 bases). The CDR3 totals 13 residues. V gave up 3 bases and J gave up 10 bases, with 13 bases separating them. The CDR3 DNA follows: TGTGCCAGCAGTTTGGGGGGCCCCAAACCCCAGCATTTT. As protein: CASSLGGPKPQHF.

The rearrangement links TRBV6-6 to TRBJ1-2; D gene unclear. CDR3 size: 14 residues. Looked up from germline, CDR1 is MNHNY and CDR2 is SVGAGI (reference sequence). V was pared by 5 bases and J by 8 bases, with 18 bases between. In nucleotides, the CDR3 is TGTGCCAGCAGTCCCCAGCCAGTCACTGACGGCTACACCTTC. Amino acids: CASSPQPVTDGYTF.

The chain uses TRBV6-5 and TRBJ2-5, with 8 bases aligning to TRBD1. This CDR3 spans 13 amino acids. The germline gives CDR1 MNHEY, CDR2 SVGAGI. V shed 5 bases and J 5 bases; nucleotides not matched to a gene: 4. The CDR3 protein is CASSRNRGETQYF. The CDR3 coding sequence is TGTGCCAGCAGTAGAAACAGGGGGGAGACCCAGTACTTC.

The V gene is TRBV10-3, the J gene TRBJ1-2, with unresolved D. The ends were cut back, 8 bases at V and 2 bases at J, with 15 bases in the middle. Germline assignment: CDR1 ENHRY and CDR2 SYGVKD. The CDR3 extends over 14 amino acids. The CDR3 reads CAISDPGVNYGYTF. CDR3 DNA: TGTGCCATCTCGGACCCCGGGGTCAACTATGGCTACACCTTC.

This clone appeared once. V is TRBV27 and J is TRBJ1-1; D ambiguous. Per germline, CDR1 MNHEY and CDR2 SMNVEV (reference sequence). Trimming left V 3 bases short and J 10 bases short, with 9 bases between. The CDR3 extends over 11 amino acids. CDR3 residues: CASSFGPRAFF. Here the CDR3 DNA reads TGTGCCAGCAGTTTTGGACCGAGAGCTTTCTTT.

The chain has TRBV10-1 and TRBJ1-1; no firm D call. The CDR3 totals 14 residues. Trimming removed 0 bases from V and 12 bases from J, with 17 bases in between. Germline-derived CDR1 and CDR2 are WNHNN and SYGVQD (reference sequence). The CDR3 loop reads CASSESGGLGKTFF. CDR3 bases: TGCGCCAGCAGTGAGTCAGGAGGGCTGGGGAAAACTTTCTTT.